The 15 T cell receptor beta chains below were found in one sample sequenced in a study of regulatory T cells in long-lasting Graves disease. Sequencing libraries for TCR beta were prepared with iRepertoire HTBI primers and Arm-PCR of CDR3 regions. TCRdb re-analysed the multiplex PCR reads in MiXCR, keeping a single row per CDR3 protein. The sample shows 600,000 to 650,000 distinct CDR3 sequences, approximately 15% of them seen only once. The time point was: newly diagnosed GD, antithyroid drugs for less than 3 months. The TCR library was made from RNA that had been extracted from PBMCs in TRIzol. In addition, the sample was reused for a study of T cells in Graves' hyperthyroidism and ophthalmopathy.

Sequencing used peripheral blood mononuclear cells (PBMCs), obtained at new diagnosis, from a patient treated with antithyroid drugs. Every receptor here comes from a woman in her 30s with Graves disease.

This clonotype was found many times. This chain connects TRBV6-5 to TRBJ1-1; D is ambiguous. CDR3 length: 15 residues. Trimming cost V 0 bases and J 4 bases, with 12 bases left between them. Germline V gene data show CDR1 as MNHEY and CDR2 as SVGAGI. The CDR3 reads CASSYSTIHSTEAFF. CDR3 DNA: TGTGCCAGCAGTTACTCTACGATACATAGCACTGAAGCTTTCTTT.

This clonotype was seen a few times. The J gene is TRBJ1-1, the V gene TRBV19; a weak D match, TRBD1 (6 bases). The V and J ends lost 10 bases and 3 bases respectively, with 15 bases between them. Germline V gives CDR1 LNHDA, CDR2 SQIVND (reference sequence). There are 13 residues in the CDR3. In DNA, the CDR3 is TGTGCCACCGAAACAGGGTTACACACTGAAGCTTTCTTT. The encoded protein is CATETGLHTEAFF.

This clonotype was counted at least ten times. The CDR3 nucleotides are TGTGCCAGCAGTTTGACGGGACTAGCGGGAGTAGTATATACGCAGTATTTT. This gives the protein CASSLTGLAGVVYTQYF. This rearrangement joins TRBV28 to TRBJ2-3, with 14 nucleotides matching TRBD2. The V gene end was trimmed by 3 bases and the J gene end by 7 bases; junction bases not matched to a gene: 9. Germline V gives CDR1 MDHEN, CDR2 SYDVKM. There are 17 residues in the CDR3.

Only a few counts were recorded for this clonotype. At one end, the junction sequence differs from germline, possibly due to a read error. The DNA of the CDR3 is TGTGCCATCAGTGATTCTAGCGGGGTCAGCTCCTACAATGAGCAGTTCTTC. This translates into CAISDSSGVSSYNEQFF. The chain joins TRBV24-1 to TRBJ2-1; 9 nucleotides match TRBD2. This CDR3 spans 17 amino acids. Germline loops: CDR1 KGHDR, CDR2 SFDVKD.

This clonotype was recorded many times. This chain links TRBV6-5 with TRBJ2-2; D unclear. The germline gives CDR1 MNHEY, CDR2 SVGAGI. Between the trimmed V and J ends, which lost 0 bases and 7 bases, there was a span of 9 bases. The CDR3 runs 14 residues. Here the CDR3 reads CASSYSRPSGELFF. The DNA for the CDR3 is TGTGCCAGCAGTTACTCGAGACCGAGCGGGGAGCTGTTTTTT.

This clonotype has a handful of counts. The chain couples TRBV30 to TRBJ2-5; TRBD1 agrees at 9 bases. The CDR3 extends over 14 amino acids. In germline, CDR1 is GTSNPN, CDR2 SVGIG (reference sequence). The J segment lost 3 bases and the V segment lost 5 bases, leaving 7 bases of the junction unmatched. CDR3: CAWARDRVKETQYF. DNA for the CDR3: TGTGCCTGGGCCCGGGACAGGGTAAAAGAGACCCAGTACTTC. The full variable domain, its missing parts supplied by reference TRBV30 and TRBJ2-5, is SQTIHQWPATLVQPVGSPLSLECTVEGTSNPNLYWYRQAAGRGLQLLFYSVGIGQISSEVPQNLSASRPQDRQFILSSKKLLLSDSGFYLCAWARDRVKETQYFGPGTRLLVL.

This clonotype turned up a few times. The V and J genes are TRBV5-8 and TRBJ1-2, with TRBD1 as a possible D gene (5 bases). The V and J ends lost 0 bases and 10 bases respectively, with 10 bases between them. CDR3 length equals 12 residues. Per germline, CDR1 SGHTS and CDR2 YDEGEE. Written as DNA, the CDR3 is TGTGCCAGCAGCTTGGAGTCAGGGAACTACACCTTC. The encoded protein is CASSLESGNYTF. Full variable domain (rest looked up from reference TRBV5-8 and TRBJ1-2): EAGVTQSPTHLIKTRGQQATLRCSPISGHTSVYWYQQALGLGLQFLLWYDEGEERNRGNFPPRFSGRQFPNYSSELNVNALELEDSALYLCASSLESGNYTFGSGTRLTVV.

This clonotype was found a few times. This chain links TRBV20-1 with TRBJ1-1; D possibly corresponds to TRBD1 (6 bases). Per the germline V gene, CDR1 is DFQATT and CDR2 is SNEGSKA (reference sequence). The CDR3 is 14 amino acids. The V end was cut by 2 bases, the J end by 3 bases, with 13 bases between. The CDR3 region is CSARITGYDTEAFF. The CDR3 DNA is TGCAGTGCTAGAATAACAGGGTACGACACTGAAGCTTTCTTT.

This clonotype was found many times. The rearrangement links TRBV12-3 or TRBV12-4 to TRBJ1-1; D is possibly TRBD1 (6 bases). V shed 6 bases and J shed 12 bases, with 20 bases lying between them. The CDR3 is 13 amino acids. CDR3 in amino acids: CASSSRGHDQTFF. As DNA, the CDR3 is TGTGCCAGCAGCTCGAGGGGACACGACCAGACTTTCTTT.

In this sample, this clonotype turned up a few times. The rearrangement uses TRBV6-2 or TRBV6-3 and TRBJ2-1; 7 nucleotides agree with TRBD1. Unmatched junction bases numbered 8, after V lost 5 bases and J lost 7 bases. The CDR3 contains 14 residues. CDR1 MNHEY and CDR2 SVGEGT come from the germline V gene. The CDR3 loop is CASSTDRAINEQFF. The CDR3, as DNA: TGTGCCAGCAGTACCGACAGGGCGATAAATGAGCAGTTCTTC.

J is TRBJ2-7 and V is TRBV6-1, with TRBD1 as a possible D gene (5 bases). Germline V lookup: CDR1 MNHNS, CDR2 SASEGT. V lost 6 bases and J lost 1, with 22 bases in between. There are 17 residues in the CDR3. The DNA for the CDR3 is TGTGCCAGCAGCCAAGGTGACAGTGTTATTGGGTCCTACGAGCAGTACTTC. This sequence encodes CASSQGDSVIGSYEQYF.

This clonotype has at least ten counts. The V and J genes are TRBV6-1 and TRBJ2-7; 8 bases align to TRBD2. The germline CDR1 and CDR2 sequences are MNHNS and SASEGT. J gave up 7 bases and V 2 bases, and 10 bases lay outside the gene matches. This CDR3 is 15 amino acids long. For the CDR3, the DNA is TGTGCCAGCAGTGAAAGAAGGCGGGGGGCGTTTGAGCAGTACTTC. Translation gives CASSERRRGAFEQYF.

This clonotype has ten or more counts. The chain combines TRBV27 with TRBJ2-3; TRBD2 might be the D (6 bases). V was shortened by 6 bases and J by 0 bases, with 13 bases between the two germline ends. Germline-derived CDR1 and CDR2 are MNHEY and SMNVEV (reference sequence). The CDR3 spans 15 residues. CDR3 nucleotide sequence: TGTGCCAGCAGACGAGAGCGGGCCAGCACAGATACGCAGTATTTT. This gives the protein CASRRERASTDTQYF.

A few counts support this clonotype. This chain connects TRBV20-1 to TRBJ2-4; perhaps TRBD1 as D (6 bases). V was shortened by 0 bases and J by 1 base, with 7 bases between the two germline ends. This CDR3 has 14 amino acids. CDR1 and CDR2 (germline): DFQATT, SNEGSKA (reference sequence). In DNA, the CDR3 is TGCAGTGCTAGAGACACAGGGGCCAAAAACATTCAGTACTTC. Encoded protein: CSARDTGAKNIQYF.

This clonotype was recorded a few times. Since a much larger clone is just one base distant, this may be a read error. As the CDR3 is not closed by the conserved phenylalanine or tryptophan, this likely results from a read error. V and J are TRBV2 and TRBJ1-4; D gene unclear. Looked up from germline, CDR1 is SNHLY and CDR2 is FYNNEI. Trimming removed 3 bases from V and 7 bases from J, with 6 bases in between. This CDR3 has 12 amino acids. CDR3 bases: TGTGCCAGCAGTGAGGGCGTTGAAAAACTGTTTTCT. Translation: CASSEGVEKLFS.